This T cell receptor (beta chain) is from a study of shared clonotypes between healthy human individuals. Authors' methods: ImmunoSEQ only sent back junction sequences with no quality scores, so filtering was done differently. The table came from immunoSEQ multiplex PCR; TCRdb's copy has only in-frame clones and leaves some out. V and J calls and clone size are given by that table; D and trimming were obtained from the DNA. Seen here are about 2 million clones, 95% observed once, and the top ten hold about 0.13%. Regarding the study as a whole: About 4.5% of naive CD4 clonotypes were common to a handful of donors. Non-shared clonotypes were found to have lower generation probabilities than the clonotypes that were shared by all four of the sorted-subset donors.

Germline-derived CDR1 and CDR2 are SGDLS and YYNGEE. V was pared by 3 bases and J by 1 base, with 15 bases between. This CDR3 comprises 16 residues. Remarks on this clone: What it recognizes is unknown.

The chain is built from TRBV9 and TRBJ2-3; a weak D match, TRBD2 (6 bases). This sequence was found in a man between 18 and 35 years old in good health. Sequencing input: naive CD4+ T cells sorted from blood. Subset given: CD45RA+ positively selected. The CDR3 DNA reads TGTGCCAGCAGCGGAACTAGCCCCCAGCGCACAGATACGCAGTATTTT. This sequence encodes CASSGTSPQRTDTQYF.